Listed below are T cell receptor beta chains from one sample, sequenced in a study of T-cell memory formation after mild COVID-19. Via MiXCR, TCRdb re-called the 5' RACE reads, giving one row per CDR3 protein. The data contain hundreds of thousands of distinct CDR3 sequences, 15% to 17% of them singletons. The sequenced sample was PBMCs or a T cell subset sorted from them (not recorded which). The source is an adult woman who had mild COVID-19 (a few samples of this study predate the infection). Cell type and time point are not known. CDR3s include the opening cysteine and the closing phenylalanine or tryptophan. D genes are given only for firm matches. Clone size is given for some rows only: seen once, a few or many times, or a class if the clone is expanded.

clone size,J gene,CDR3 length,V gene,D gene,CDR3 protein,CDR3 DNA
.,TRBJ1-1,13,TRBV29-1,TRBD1,CSVERDRYTEAFF,TGCAGCGTCGAGCGGGACAGATACACTGAAGCTTTCTTT
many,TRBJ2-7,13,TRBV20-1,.,CSARDSLGGSRIF,TGCAGTGCTAGAGATAGTCTGGGCGGATCCCGTATATTC
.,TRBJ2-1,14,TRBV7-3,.,CASSLRLNGNEQFF,TGTGCCAGCAGCCTCCGGCTCAACGGCAATGAGCAGTTCTTC
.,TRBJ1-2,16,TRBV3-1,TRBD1,CASSQPGTGANYGYTF,TGTGCCAGCAGCCAGCCCGGGACAGGGGCTAACTATGGCTACACCTTC
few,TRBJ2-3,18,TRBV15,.,CATSRFASAPVSTDTQYF,TGTGCCACCAGCAGATTTGCCTCGGCGCCAGTGAGCACAGATACGCAGTATTTT
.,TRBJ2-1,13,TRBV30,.,CAWMPDSTNEQFF,TGTGCCTGGATGCCGGACTCCACCAATGAGCAGTTCTTC
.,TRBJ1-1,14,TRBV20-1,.,CSGEPGHSSTEAFF,TGCAGTGGAGAACCGGGACATAGCAGTACTGAAGCTTTCTTT
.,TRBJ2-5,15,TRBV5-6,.,CASSSRLGGKETQYF,TGTGCCAGCAGCTCCCGGCTTGGGGGAAAAGAGACCCAGTACTTC
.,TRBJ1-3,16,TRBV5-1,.,CASSLGGHSSGNTIYF,TGCGCCAGCAGCTTGGGGGGCCACAGCTCTGGAAACACCATATATTTT
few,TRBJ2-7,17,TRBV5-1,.,CASSLGLRLGVLYEQYF,TGCGCCAGCAGCCTGGGTTTGAGGTTGGGGGTACTTTACGAGCAGTACTTC
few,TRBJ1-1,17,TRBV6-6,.,CASSYSNKVSRKTEAFF,TGTGCCAGCAGTTACTCGAACAAGGTTAGCAGGAAGACTGAAGCTTTCTTT
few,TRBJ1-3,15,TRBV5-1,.,CASSLGQPSGNTIYF,TGCGCCAGCAGCTTGGGACAGCCATCTGGAAACACCATATATTTT
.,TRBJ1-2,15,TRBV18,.,CASSPEGSLVYGYTF,TGTGCCAGCTCACCAGAGGGGAGTTTAGTATATGGCTACACCTTC
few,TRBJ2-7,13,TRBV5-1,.,CASSLDSRYEQYF,TGCGCCAGCAGCTTGGACAGTCGCTACGAGCAGTACTTC
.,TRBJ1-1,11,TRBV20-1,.,CSAPLKDEAFF,TGCAGTGCTCCCTTGAAGGACGAAGCTTTCTTT
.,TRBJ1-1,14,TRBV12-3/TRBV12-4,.,CASSLTLARGEAFF,TGTGCCAGCAGTTTAACTCTTGCCCGGGGAGAAGCTTTCTTT
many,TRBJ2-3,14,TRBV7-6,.,CASSLGGPTDTQYF,TGTGCCAGCAGCTTGGGTGGGCCCACAGATACGCAGTATTTT
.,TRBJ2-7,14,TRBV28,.,CASSLGGLAYEQYF,TGTGCCAGCAGCTTAGGGGGGTTGGCCTACGAGCAGTACTTC
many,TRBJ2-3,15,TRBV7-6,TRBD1,CASSSTGASTDTQYF,TGTGCCAGCAGCTCAACAGGGGCCTCCACAGATACGCAGTATTTT
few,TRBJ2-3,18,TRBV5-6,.,CASSLGVRALGGTDTQYF,TGTGCCAGCAGCTTGGGGGTCCGGGCGTTGGGAGGTACAGATACGCAGTATTTT
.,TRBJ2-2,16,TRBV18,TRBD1,CASSPSGQGSTGELFF,TGTGCCAGCTCACCATCGGGACAGGGGTCCACCGGGGAGCTGTTTTTT
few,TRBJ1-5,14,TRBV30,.,CAWSVSIGNQPQHF,TGTGCCTGGAGTGTCTCAATCGGGAATCAGCCCCAGCATTTT
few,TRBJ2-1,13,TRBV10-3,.,CAISATTGNEQFF,TGTGCCATCAGTGCGACTACTGGGAATGAGCAGTTCTTC
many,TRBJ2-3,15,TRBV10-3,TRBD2,CAISESRAGKDTQYF,TGTGCCATCAGTGAGTCTCGAGCGGGGAAAGATACGCAGTATTTT
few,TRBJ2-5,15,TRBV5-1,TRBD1,CASSLAPGGQETQYF,TGCGCCAGCAGCTTGGCCCCAGGGGGCCAAGAGACCCAGTACTTC
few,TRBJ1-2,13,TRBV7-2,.,CASSPIGNYGYTF,TGTGCCAGCAGCCCTATTGGTAACTATGGCTACACCTTC
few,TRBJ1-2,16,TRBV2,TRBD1,CASKMRTGGNSHGYTF,TGTGCCAGCAAGATGCGGACAGGGGGAAACAGCCATGGCTACACCTTC
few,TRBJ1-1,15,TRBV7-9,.,CASSLEGGIYTEAFF,TGTGCCAGCAGCTTAGAAGGGGGGATCTACACTGAAGCTTTCTTT
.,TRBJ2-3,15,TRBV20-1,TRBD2,CSAGSSGGAPDTQYF,TGCAGTGCTGGGAGTAGCGGGGGAGCGCCGGATACGCAGTATTTT
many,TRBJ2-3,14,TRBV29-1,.,CSARLLGVTDTQYF,TGCAGCGCCCGCCTGCTGGGGGTAACAGATACGCAGTATTTT
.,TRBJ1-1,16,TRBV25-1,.,CASSESSLSVRTEAFF,TGTGCCAGCAGTGAATCCTCCCTGAGCGTGCGCACTGAAGCTTTCTTT
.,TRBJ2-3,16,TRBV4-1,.,CASSLTPVERTDTQYF,TGCGCCAGCAGCCTTACCCCAGTCGAACGCACAGATACGCAGTATTTT
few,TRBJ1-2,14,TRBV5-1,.,CASSLVGGELGYTF,TGCGCCAGCAGCTTGGTTGGGGGCGAACTTGGCTACACCTTC
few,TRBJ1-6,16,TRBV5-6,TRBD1,CASSLSTGFYNSPLHF,TGTGCCAGCAGCTTGTCGACAGGGTTCTATAATTCACCCCTCCACTTT
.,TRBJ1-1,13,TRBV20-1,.,CSASVVLNTEAFF,TGCAGTGCTAGTGTCGTGCTGAACACTGAAGCTTTCTTT
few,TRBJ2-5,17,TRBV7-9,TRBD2,CASSPGLAGLIQETQYF,TGTGCCAGCAGCCCGGGACTAGCGGGGCTTATCCAAGAGACCCAGTACTTC
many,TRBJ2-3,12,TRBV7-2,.,CASADSTDTQYF,TGTGCCAGCGCGGACAGCACAGATACGCAGTATTTT
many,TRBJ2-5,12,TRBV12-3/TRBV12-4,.,CASSRTIGTQYF,TGTGCCAGCAGTCGGACTATCGGGACCCAGTACTTC
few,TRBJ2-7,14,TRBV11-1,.,CASRTGTWDYEQYF,TGTGCCAGCAGGACCGGGACATGGGACTACGAGCAGTACTTC
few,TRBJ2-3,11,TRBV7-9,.,CASSSGEQQYF,TGTGCCAGCAGCTCTGGGGAACAGCAGTATTTT
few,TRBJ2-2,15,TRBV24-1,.,CATSDLRAVSGELFF,TGTGCCACCAGTGATTTACGCGCGGTTTCCGGGGAGCTGTTTTTT
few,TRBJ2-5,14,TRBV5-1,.,CASSHGTLQETQYF,TGCGCCAGCAGCCACGGGACTTTACAAGAGACCCAGTACTTC
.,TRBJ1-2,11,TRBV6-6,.,CASSYSDIQAF,TGTGCCAGCAGTTACTCGGACATTCAGGCCTTC
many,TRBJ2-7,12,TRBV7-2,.,CASSSWDYEQYF,TGTGCCAGCAGCTCATGGGATTACGAGCAGTACTTC
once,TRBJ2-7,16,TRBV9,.,CASSVAGRGGIYEQYF,TGTGCCAGCAGCGTAGCGGGGCGAGGGGGGATATACGAGCAGTACTTC
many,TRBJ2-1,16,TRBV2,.,CASSEAWLAKYNEQFF,TGTGCCAGCAGTGAAGCTTGGCTAGCGAAGTACAATGAGCAGTTCTTC
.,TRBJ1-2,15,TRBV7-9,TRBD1,CASSRRTGGDYGYTF,TGTGCCAGCAGCCGGAGGACAGGGGGCGACTATGGCTACACCTTC